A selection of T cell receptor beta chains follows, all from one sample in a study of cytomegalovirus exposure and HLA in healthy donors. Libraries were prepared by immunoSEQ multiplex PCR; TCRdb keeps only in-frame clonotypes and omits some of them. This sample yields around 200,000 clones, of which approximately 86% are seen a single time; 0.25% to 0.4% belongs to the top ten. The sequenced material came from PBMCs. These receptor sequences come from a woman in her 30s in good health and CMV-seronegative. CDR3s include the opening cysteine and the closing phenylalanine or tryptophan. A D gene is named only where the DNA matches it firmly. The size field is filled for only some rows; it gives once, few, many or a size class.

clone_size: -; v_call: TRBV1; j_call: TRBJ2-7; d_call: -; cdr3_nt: TGCACCAGCAGCCAAGATGCGGGTGGGAGCCACGAGCAGTACTTC; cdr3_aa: CTSSQDAGGSHEQYF
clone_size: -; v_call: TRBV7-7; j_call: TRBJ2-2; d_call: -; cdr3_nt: TGTGCTAGCAGCTTAGCGAGGTCCGGGGAGCTGTTTTTT; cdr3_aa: CASSLARSGELFF
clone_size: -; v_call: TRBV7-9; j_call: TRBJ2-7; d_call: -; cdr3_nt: TGTGCCAGCAGCCAAGGACAGAAGGGGACCTACGAGCAGTACTTC; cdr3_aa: CASSQGQKGTYEQYF
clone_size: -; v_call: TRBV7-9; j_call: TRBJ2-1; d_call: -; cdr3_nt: TGTGCCAGCAGCCCACAGGGATCCTCCTACAATGAGCAGTTCTTC; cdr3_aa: CASSPQGSSYNEQFF
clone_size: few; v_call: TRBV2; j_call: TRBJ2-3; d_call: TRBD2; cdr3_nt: TGTGCCAGCAATCCCTCGGCGGGAGGGGGCACAGATACGCAGTATTTT; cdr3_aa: CASNPSAGGGTDTQYF
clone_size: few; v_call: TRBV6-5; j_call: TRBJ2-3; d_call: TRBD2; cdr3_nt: TGTGCCAGCAGAAGGGGACTAGCGGGCCCAGATACGCAGTATTTT; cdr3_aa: CASRRGLAGPDTQYF
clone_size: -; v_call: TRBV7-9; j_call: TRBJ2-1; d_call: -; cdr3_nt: TGTGCCAGCAGCTTGGACACGAACGACAATGAGCAGTTCTTC; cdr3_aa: CASSLDTNDNEQFF
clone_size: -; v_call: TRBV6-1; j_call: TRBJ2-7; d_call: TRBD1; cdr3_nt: TGTGCCAGCAGCGCGGGGACAGGGGGCTTTTACGAGCAGTACTTC; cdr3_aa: CASSAGTGGFYEQYF
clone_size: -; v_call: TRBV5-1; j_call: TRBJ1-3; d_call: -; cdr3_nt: TGCGCCAGCAGCTCGAGCGGGGCAACAGGAAACACCATATATTTT; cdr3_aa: CASSSSGATGNTIYF
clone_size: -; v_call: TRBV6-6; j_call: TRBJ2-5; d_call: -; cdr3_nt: TGTGCCAGCAGTTACTCGACGGGGAGAGGTGAGACCCAGTACTTC; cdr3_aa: CASSYSTGRGETQYF
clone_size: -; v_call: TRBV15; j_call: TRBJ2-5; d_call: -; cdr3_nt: TGTGCCACCAGCAGAGCCCAGGGTGGGGAGACCCAGTACTTC; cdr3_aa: CATSRAQGGETQYF
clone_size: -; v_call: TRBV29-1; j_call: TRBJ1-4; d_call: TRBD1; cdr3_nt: TGCAGCGTCCTCCCAGGGGGAACTAATGAAAAACTGTTTTTT; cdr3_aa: CSVLPGGTNEKLFF
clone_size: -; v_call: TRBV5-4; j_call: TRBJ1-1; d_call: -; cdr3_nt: TGTGCCAGCAGCTCGCCTCGGGGTAACACTGAAGCTTTCTTT; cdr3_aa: CASSSPRGNTEAFF
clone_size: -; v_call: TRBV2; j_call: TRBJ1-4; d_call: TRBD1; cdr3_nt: TGTGCCAGCAGTGAAGGGGACAGGGTTATCAGGAATGAAAAACTGTTTTTT; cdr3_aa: CASSEGDRVIRNEKLFF
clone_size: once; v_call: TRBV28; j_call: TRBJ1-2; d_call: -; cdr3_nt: TGTGCCAGCAAACTCTCGTGGACAGAGCCCTTGGGCTACACCTTC; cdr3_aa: CASKLSWTEPLGYTF
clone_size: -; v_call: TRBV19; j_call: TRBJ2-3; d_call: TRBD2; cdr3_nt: TGTGCCAGTAGCGGAGCGGGAGTTCGAACAGATACGCAGTATTTT; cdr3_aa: CASSGAGVRTDTQYF
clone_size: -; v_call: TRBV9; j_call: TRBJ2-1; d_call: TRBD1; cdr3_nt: TGTGCCAGCAGCCCCAGGACAGGGGGTACAAATGAGCAGTTCTTC; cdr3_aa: CASSPRTGGTNEQFF
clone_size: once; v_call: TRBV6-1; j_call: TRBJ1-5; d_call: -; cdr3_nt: TGTGCCAGCCTCTGGACAGCGAGCAATCAGCCCCAGCATTTT; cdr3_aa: CASLWTASNQPQHF
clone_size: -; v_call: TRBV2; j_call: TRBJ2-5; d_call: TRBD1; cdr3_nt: TGTGCCAGCAGTGGAAGACAGGGGATCCAAGAGACCCAGTACTTC; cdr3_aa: CASSGRQGIQETQYF
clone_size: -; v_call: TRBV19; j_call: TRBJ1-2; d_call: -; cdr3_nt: TGTGCCAGTAGTATGCGGGGCGGCTTCTCTAACTATGGCTACACCTTC; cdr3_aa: CASSMRGGFSNYGYTF
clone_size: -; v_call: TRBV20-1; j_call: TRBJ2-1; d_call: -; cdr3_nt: TGCAGTGCTCCTCTCTACAATGAGCAGTTCTTC; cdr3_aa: CSAPLYNEQFF
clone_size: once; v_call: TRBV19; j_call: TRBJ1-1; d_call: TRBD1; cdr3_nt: TGTGCCAGTAGTCTTCGGGCAGGGGGATTGAACTTGAACACTGAAGCTTTCTTT; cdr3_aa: CASSLRAGGLNLNTEAFF
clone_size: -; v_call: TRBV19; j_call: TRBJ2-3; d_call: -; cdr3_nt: TGTGCCAGTAGTACTGGCGGGACGCCCACAGATACGCAGTATTTT; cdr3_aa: CASSTGGTPTDTQYF
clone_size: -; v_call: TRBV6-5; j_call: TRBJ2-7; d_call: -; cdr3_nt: TGTGCCAGCAGTTACTCGCCGCAGGGAGGTTACGAGCAGTACTTC; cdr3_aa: CASSYSPQGGYEQYF